A single TCR beta chain is shown here with its context. Its antigen is as yet unknown. Hyperthyroidism in these 18- to 65-year-old patients was newly diagnosed, lasting under 2 months. Diagnostic conclusions were grounded in clinical symptoms, serum thyroxine, TRAb, thyroid ultrasound and orbital computed tomography. RNA transcripts were the source from which TCR beta CDR3 regions were amplified. A first-round RT-PCR used HTBI primers, followed by a second-round multiplex PCR. TCRdb re-derived calls from the multiplex PCR reads in MiXCR, one entry per CDR3 protein. The sample consists of roughly 1.1 million distinct CDR3 sequences, about two fifths of them appearing once. Trimming stripped 3 bases from V and 3 bases from J, with 9 bases between. There are 13 residues in the CDR3. CDR1 and CDR2 (germline): LGHDT, YNNKEL (reference sequence). This specimen comes from a study of Graves' ophthalmopathy and Graves' hyperthyroidism.

Study findings and constraints: Predictions made by the model for ophthalmopathy progression reached 70.59% sensitivity and almost 75% specificity. Classification of ophthalmopathy versus stable hyperthyroidism by a 13-signature model yielded about 90% sensitivity and around 81% specificity.

The chain joins TRBV3-1 to TRBJ2-7; unclear D gene. The sequencing sample was made of peripheral blood or thyroid tissue (not recorded which). This TCR derives from an adult man with Graves' hyperthyroidism. The CDR3 is CASSQFNNYEQYF. As DNA, the CDR3 is TGTGCCAGCAGCCAGTTTAACAACTACGAGCAGTACTTC.